This TCR beta chain was retrieved from a study of blood T cell repertoires in COVID-19. Study as a whole: There were acute and convalescent COVID-19 samples, and they came from the United States, Italy and Spain. The cDNA or gDNA used as material had been derived from T cells, B-cell-depleted T cells, or PBMCs.

Source study methods: Reference gene primer amplification gave nucleated cell count estimates. Assay: immunoSEQ multiplex PCR; the TCRdb copy retains only in-frame clones and omits some. V and J calls and clone size come straight from that table; D and trimming were deduced from the DNA. The table lists 100,000 or so clones, roughly 79% of them singletons, with over 9% in the top ten. The CDR3 spans 15 residues. CDR1 is ENHRY and CDR2 is SYGVKD in the germline V gene. With 2 bases clipped from V and 1 base from J, the junction kept 2 bases outside the gene matches. This TCR derives from a woman in her 70s with acute or convalescent COVID-19. The specimen was peripheral blood. The chain recombines TRBV10-3 with TRBJ2-1; TRBD2 matches at 7 bases. CDR3 nucleotide sequence: TGTGCCATCAGTGAGGGCGGGGGATCCTACAATGAGCAGTTCTTC. It specifies CAISEGGGSYNEQFF.